These T cell receptor beta chains were read from a single sample in a study of PD-1 blockade in classical Hodgkin lymphoma. The table came from immunoSEQ multiplex PCR; TCRdb's copy has only in-frame clones and leaves some out. Of roughly 30,000 clones listed, around 89% are singletons. Sequencing was carried out using CD4+ T cells from blood. Receptors were obtained from a human donor with classical Hodgkin lymphoma. Each CDR3 is given with its conserved first and last residue. The D gene is left open where the match is weak. Size is stated for part of the rows, as once, few or many counts, or as a class when the clone is expanded.

v_call	j_call	clone_size	d_call	cdr3_length	cdr3_aa	cdr3_nt
TRBV12-5	TRBJ2-1	once	TRBD1	15	CASGDRDRVAGEQFF	TGTGCTAGTGGGGACCGGGACAGGGTTGCTGGTGAGCAGTTCTTC
TRBV7-2	TRBJ2-5	-	-	16	CASSLIRGRLQETQYF	TGTGCCAGCAGCTTAATCAGGGGAAGACTTCAAGAGACCCAGTACTTC
TRBV7-8	TRBJ1-2	-	-	16	CASSFSRTAGPYGYTF	TGTGCCAGCAGCTTTAGCAGGACCGCCGGACCCTATGGCTACACCTTC
TRBV30	TRBJ2-2	-	-	13	CAWTGGGSGELFF	TGTGCCTGGACAGGGGGAGGATCCGGGGAGCTGTTTTTT
TRBV6-5	TRBJ2-1	-	-	13	CASSYGLGNEQFF	TGTGCCAGCAGTTACGGCCTAGGCAATGAGCAGTTCTTC
TRBV28	TRBJ2-1	-	TRBD2	14	CASSSTGTRSEQFF	TGTGCCAGCAGTTCAACAGGGACTAGGAGTGAGCAGTTCTTC
TRBV5-1	TRBJ1-2	-	-	13	CASSSGQSYGYTF	TGCGCCAGCAGCTCAGGACAGAGCTACGGCTACACCTTC
TRBV6-1	TRBJ1-1	once	TRBD1	15	CASKTGEAWGTEAFF	TGTGCCAGCAAAACAGGGGAGGCCTGGGGAACTGAAGCTTTCTTT
TRBV11-2	TRBJ2-3	-	-	14	CASGLLTSTDTQYF	TGTGCCAGCGGACTACTTACTAGCACAGATACGCAGTATTTT
TRBV10-3	TRBJ1-2	-	TRBD1	14	CAISELQGGYGYTF	TGTGCCATCAGTGAGTTACAGGGGGGCTATGGCTACACCTTC
TRBV19	TRBJ1-1	-	-	14	CASSSRGLNTEAFF	TGTGCCAGTAGTTCTAGGGGTTTGAACACTGAAGCTTTCTTT
TRBV25-1	TRBJ2-3	-	-	15	CASSEGGTTTDTQYF	TGTGCCAGCAGTGAAGGGGGGACCACCACAGATACGCAGTATTTT
TRBV28	TRBJ2-7	-	TRBD2	15	CASSSVSGRAYEQYF	TGTGCCAGCAGTTCCGTTAGCGGGAGGGCCTACGAGCAGTACTTC
TRBV11-2	TRBJ2-1	-	-	16	CASSLDSGTIFFEQFF	TGTGCCAGCAGCTTAGATTCGGGGACGATATTTTTTGAGCAGTTCTTC
TRBV7-9	TRBJ2-7	-	-	13	CASSLGLLYEQYF	TGTGCCAGCAGCTTAGGGCTACTCTACGAGCAGTACTTC
TRBV6-6	TRBJ2-1	-	TRBD2	14	CASSTTSGTNEQFF	TGTGCCAGCAGTACGACTAGCGGAACCAATGAGCAGTTCTTC
TRBV5-1	TRBJ1-5	-	-	15	CASSLEGTINQPQHF	TGCGCCAGCAGCTTGGAGGGAACAATCAATCAGCCCCAGCATTTT
TRBV7-9	TRBJ1-3	-	TRBD1	15	CASSSWTGTGNTIYF	TGTGCCAGCAGCTCCTGGACAGGGACGGGAAACACCATATATTTT
TRBV5-1	TRBJ2-5	-	TRBD1	14	CASSLSSDRGTPYF	TGCGCCAGCAGCTTGAGCTCGGACAGGGGAACTCCATACTTC
TRBV6-6	TRBJ2-7	few	TRBD2	12	CASSYSNREEYF	TGTGCCAGCAGTTACTCGAATCGGGAGGAGTACTTC
TRBV6-6	TRBJ2-6	-	-	15	CASSYKVSGANVLTF	TGTGCCAGCAGTTATAAGGTCTCTGGGGCCAACGTCCTGACTTTC
TRBV9	TRBJ1-2	-	-	15	CASSVASTGHYGYTF	TGTGCCAGCAGCGTAGCTTCGACAGGTCACTATGGCTACACCTTC
TRBV11-2	TRBJ2-7	-	TRBD1	15	CASSLETGSFYEQYF	TGTGCCAGCAGCTTAGAGACAGGGTCCTTCTACGAGCAGTACTTC
TRBV5-4	TRBJ1-3	-	TRBD1	14	CASSLAGQANTIYF	TGTGCCAGCAGCTTGGCGGGACAGGCAAACACCATATATTTT
TRBV27	TRBJ1-5	-	-	15	CASRSFQGRGQPQHF	TGTGCCAGCAGAAGTTTCCAGGGGAGGGGTCAGCCCCAGCATTTT
TRBV5-1	TRBJ2-7	-	TRBD2	15	CASSLRLAGAYEQYF	TGCGCCAGCAGCTTAAGACTAGCGGGAGCCTACGAGCAGTACTTC
TRBV14	TRBJ1-2	few	TRBD1	16	CASSAQTGKANYGYTF	TGTGCCAGCAGCGCTCAGACAGGGAAAGCTAACTATGGCTACACCTTC
TRBV29-1	TRBJ1-5	-	TRBD1	14	CSVAQGAGGQPQHF	TGCAGCGTTGCCCAGGGGGCCGGAGGTCAGCCCCAGCATTTT
TRBV30	TRBJ1-4	-	-	12	CAWSGSNEKLFF	TGTGCCTGGAGTGGATCTAATGAAAAACTGTTTTTT
TRBV28	TRBJ1-5	-	-	16	CASSPPGIYSNQPQHF	TGTGCCAGCAGTCCCCCAGGTATCTATAGCAATCAGCCCCAGCATTTT
TRBV5-1	TRBJ2-5	-	TRBD1	16	CASSLGPTGTEETQYF	TGCGCCAGCAGCTTGGGCCCTACCGGGACAGAAGAGACCCAGTACTTC
TRBV6-5	TRBJ1-2	-	-	14	CASSPRSAPYGYTF	TGTGCCAGCAGTCCCCGGTCAGCGCCCTATGGCTACACCTTC
TRBV2	TRBJ2-5	few	-	11	CASSPQETQYF	TGTGCCAGCAGTCCGCAAGAGACCCAGTACTTC
TRBV9	TRBJ2-7	-	-	14	CASSRQLGSYEQYF	TGTGCCAGCAGCCGCCAACTAGGATCCTACGAGCAGTACTTC
TRBV7-2	TRBJ2-3	-	-	15	CASSLGGGFTDTQYF	TGTGCCAGCAGCTTAGGAGGGGGGTTCACAGATACGCAGTATTTT
TRBV7-2	TRBJ2-7	-	-	12	CASSLVFYEQYF	TGTGCCAGCAGCTTAGTCTTCTACGAGCAGTACTTC
TRBV18	TRBJ1-1	-	-	14	CASSPTRGYTEAFF	TGTGCCAGCTCACCAACCAGGGGTTACACTGAAGCTTTCTTT
TRBV6-1	TRBJ1-5	-	TRBD1	15	CASSAGQGGNQPQHF	TGTGCCAGCAGTGCGGGACAGGGAGGCAATCAGCCCCAGCATTTT
TRBV7-9	TRBJ1-4	few	-	13	CASSSEQGEKLFF	TGTGCCAGCAGCTCGGAACAGGGTGAAAAACTGTTTTTT
TRBV2	TRBJ2-7	few	TRBD2	14	CASRTSGRGYEQYF	TGTGCCAGCAGGACTAGCGGGAGAGGATACGAGCAGTACTTC
TRBV13	TRBJ2-3	-	-	15	CASSLEGKSTDTQYF	TGTGCCAGCAGCTTAGAGGGGAAGAGCACAGATACGCAGTATTTT
TRBV20-1	TRBJ2-7	-	-	11	CSAIKTSEQYF	TGCAGTGCTATAAAGACTAGCGAGCAGTACTTC
TRBV4-1	TRBJ1-6	-	-	13	CASSQEENSPLHF	TGCGCCAGCAGCCAAGAAGAGAATTCACCCCTCCACTTT